A selection of T cell receptor beta chains follows, all from one sample in a study of OX40 agonist ivuxolimab in advanced cancers. The data were produced by immunoSEQ multiplex PCR, yet TCRdb's version contains in-frame clones alone and is incomplete. The sample has around 26,000 clones; roughly 85% are singletons. The sample here was CD4+ or CD8+ T cells sorted from blood, taken in a trial of the OX40 agonist ivuxolimab. These receptors were taken from an adult with an advanced solid tumor such as melanoma, head and neck, liver or kidney cancer. Each CDR3 is given with its conserved first and last residue. D genes are given only for firm matches. Size values are once, few and many counts, or a class for expanded clones, and some rows have none.

j_gene	abundance	v_gene	d_gene	CDR3nt	CDR3aa
TRBJ1-6	-	TRBV7-6	-	TGTGCCAGCAGCCGGGGTTCTGATAATTCACCCCTCCACTTT	CASSRGSDNSPLHF
TRBJ2-3	-	TRBV4-2	TRBD2	TGTGCCAGCAGCCAAGTTCTGGGAAGCGGGGGCGGAAATACGCAGTATTTT	CASSQVLGSGGGNTQYF
TRBJ2-1	-	TRBV11-2	-	TGTGCCAGCAGTAGGACGGATTACAATGAGCAGTTCTTC	CASSRTDYNEQFF
TRBJ2-1	-	TRBV28	TRBD2	TGTGCCAGCAGTTTGCTAGCGGGGGCCTACAATGAGCAGTTCTTC	CASSLLAGAYNEQFF
TRBJ1-1	few	TRBV18	TRBD1	TGTGCCAGCTCAGTCGGACAGGGGGCGGTCAACACTGAAGCTTTCTTT	CASSVGQGAVNTEAFF
TRBJ1-4	-	TRBV5-1	-	TGCGCCAGCAGCTTGGCTGGGGAAAAACTGTTTTTT	CASSLAGEKLFF
TRBJ1-2	-	TRBV10-3	-	TGTGCCATCAATTGGCGGTCCGAAAACTATGGCTACACCTTC	CAINWRSENYGYTF
TRBJ2-7	-	TRBV19	TRBD1	TGTGCCAGTAGTAGAGACAGGGACTACGAGCAGTACTTC	CASSRDRDYEQYF
TRBJ1-5	-	TRBV28	-	TGTGCCAGCAGTCCCCGGACAAACAGCAATCAGCCCCAGCATTTT	CASSPRTNSNQPQHF
TRBJ2-7	once	TRBV7-9	-	TGTGCCAGCAGCTCCGGCCCGACGGGAGAGCAGTACTTC	CASSSGPTGEQYF
TRBJ2-7	-	TRBV6-5	TRBD2	TGTGCCAGCAGTTCATTTAGCGGGCAAACCTACGAGCAGTACTTC	CASSSFSGQTYEQYF
TRBJ1-5	-	TRBV27	TRBD1	TGTGCCAGCAGTTTATCAGGGACAGGCAATCAGCCCCAGCATTTT	CASSLSGTGNQPQHF
TRBJ2-5	once	TRBV4-1	-	TGCGCCAGCAGCCAAGTGGGAAGGGTGCAAGAGACCCAGTACTTC	CASSQVGRVQETQYF
TRBJ1-1	-	TRBV2	-	TGTGCCAGCACCTGGGGGTTTAACACTGAAGCTTTCTTT	CASTWGFNTEAFF
TRBJ2-7	-	TRBV5-1	-	TGCGCCAGCAGCAAACATGGGGGCTACGAGCAGTACTTC	CASSKHGGYEQYF
TRBJ1-5	once	TRBV9	-	TGTGCCAGCAGCGAGGTGGGGAATCAGCCCCAGCATTTT	CASSEVGNQPQHF
TRBJ1-1	-	TRBV19	-	TGTGCCAGTAGTCCGACAGGACACTTGAACACTGAAGCTTTCTTT	CASSPTGHLNTEAFF
TRBJ2-1	-	TRBV27	TRBD2	TGTGCCAGCAGTCACTCTAGCGGGGGGACACACAATGAGCAGTTCTTC	CASSHSSGGTHNEQFF
TRBJ2-7	-	TRBV4-1	-	TGCGCCAGCAGCCAAGATAGCAGTTCCTACGAGCAGTACTTC	CASSQDSSSYEQYF
TRBJ1-1	many	TRBV19	-	TGTGCCAGTAGTCCCCCCTGGGAGACTGAAGCTTTCTTT	CASSPPWETEAFF
TRBJ2-1	-	TRBV7-6	TRBD1	TGTGCCAGCAGCCCACCCCCGGGACAGGGGATCAATGAGCAGTTCTTC	CASSPPPGQGINEQFF
TRBJ2-7	-	TRBV7-9	-	TGTGCCAGCAGCTTAGCTAAGTACGAGCAGTACTTC	CASSLAKYEQYF
TRBJ2-2	-	TRBV7-9	-	TGTGCCAGCAGCCCAACTTTTGGGACATTAAACACCGGGGAGCTGTTTTTT	CASSPTFGTLNTGELFF
TRBJ2-2	once	TRBV5-1	-	TGCGCCAGCAGCTTCGTGTCGGGCAACACCGGGGAGCTGTTTTTT	CASSFVSGNTGELFF
TRBJ2-5	-	TRBV7-9	-	TGTGCCAGCAGTCCACAGGTGTTCAGGGGAGAAGAGACCCAGTACTTC	CASSPQVFRGEETQYF
TRBJ2-7	few	TRBV7-8	-	TGTGCCAGCAGCCAAGAGCCCCCGGACAGCCCGAGCTCCTACGAGCAGTACTTC	CASSQEPPDSPSSYEQYF
TRBJ2-7	-	TRBV2	-	TGTGCCAGCAGTGGGGCAGGGAGCTCCTACGAGCAGTACTTC	CASSGAGSSYEQYF
TRBJ1-1	-	TRBV27	-	TGTGCCAGCAGTTCCTATATGGGAAACACTGAAGCTTTCTTT	CASSSYMGNTEAFF
TRBJ2-2	-	TRBV27	TRBD2	TGTGCCACCTCGGGGAGGGAGGCGGTCGGGGAGCTGTTTTTT	CATSGREAVGELFF
TRBJ2-1	-	TRBV27	TRBD2	TGTGCCAGCTGTCTAGCGGGGGGTCATGAGCAGTTCTTC	CASCLAGGHEQFF
TRBJ1-1	few	TRBV5-6	-	TGTGCCAGCAGCGTGTCGACAGTTGAAGCTTTCTTT	CASSVSTVEAFF
TRBJ2-3	-	TRBV5-5	-	TGTGCCAGCAGCTTGGGCCGCACAGATACGCAGTATTTT	CASSLGRTDTQYF
TRBJ2-3	once	TRBV4-3	-	TGCGCCAGCAGCCCGATGACAGCCTCCACAGATACGCAGTATTTT	CASSPMTASTDTQYF
TRBJ2-7	-	TRBV5-1	TRBD1	TGCGCCAGCAGCCTGACAGGGGGCTACGAGCAGTACTTC	CASSLTGGYEQYF
TRBJ1-2	-	TRBV5-8	-	TGTGCCAGCAGCTTGGTCGGACCGGTCTTTACGGGCTATGGCTACACCTTC	CASSLVGPVFTGYGYTF
TRBJ2-1	-	TRBV19	-	TGTGCCAGTAGTATTTGGCTCAATGAGCAGTTCTTC	CASSIWLNEQFF
TRBJ1-3	-	TRBV7-2	-	TGTGCCAGCAGCGTGACAGGAAACACCATATATTTT	CASSVTGNTIYF
TRBJ2-1	-	TRBV19	-	TGTGCCAGTAGTATCCTGCTAGCTGGGTACAATGAGCAGTTCTTC	CASSILLAGYNEQFF
TRBJ2-1	few	TRBV9	-	TGTGCCAGCAGCAGAGAGGGCGTTCAAGGCTCCAATGAGCAGTTCTTC	CASSREGVQGSNEQFF
TRBJ1-2	-	TRBV5-6	-	TGTGCCAGCAGCTTGCTGGGCTATGGCTACACCTTC	CASSLLGYGYTF
TRBJ2-7	-	TRBV5-6	-	TGTGCCAGCTTCCCCTCCTCGGGGACCTACGAGCAGTACTTC	CASFPSSGTYEQYF
TRBJ2-7	-	TRBV28	-	TGTGCCAGCAGTTTAGTACCCGGGCGGACCTCCTACGAGCAGTACTTC	CASSLVPGRTSYEQYF
TRBJ2-5	-	TRBV19	-	TGTGCCAGTAGTATGCAGGACAACCAAGAGACCCAGTACTTC	CASSMQDNQETQYF
TRBJ1-6	-	TRBV2	-	TGTGCCAGCAGGGCGGCGGATTCACCCCTCCACTTT	CASRAADSPLHF
TRBJ2-1	-	TRBV28	-	TGTGCCAGCTGCCGACGGCCGAGCTCCTACAATGAGCAGTTCTTC	CASCRRPSSYNEQFF
TRBJ2-1	few	TRBV14	TRBD2	TGTGCCAGCAGCCACGGGGAGGGATACAATGAGCAGTTCTTC	CASSHGEGYNEQFF
TRBJ1-6	-	TRBV2	-	TGTGCCAGCAGTGTGGGGAGCTCCTATAATTCACCCCTCCACTTT	CASSVGSSYNSPLHF
TRBJ1-1	-	TRBV27	-	TGTGCCAGCGGATTAGAAATGAACACTGAAGCTTTCTTT	CASGLEMNTEAFF
TRBJ1-2	-	TRBV14	-	TGTGCCAGCAGCCAAGACCCCCTCGAGGGCCGGAACTATGGCTACACCTTC	CASSQDPLEGRNYGYTF
TRBJ1-2	-	TRBV18	-	TGTGCCAGCTCACCAGAGGGCTATAACTATGGCTACACCTTC	CASSPEGYNYGYTF
TRBJ2-7	once	TRBV7-8	-	TGTGCCAGCAGCCCTTGGACTGCTTCCTACGAGCAGTACTTC	CASSPWTASYEQYF